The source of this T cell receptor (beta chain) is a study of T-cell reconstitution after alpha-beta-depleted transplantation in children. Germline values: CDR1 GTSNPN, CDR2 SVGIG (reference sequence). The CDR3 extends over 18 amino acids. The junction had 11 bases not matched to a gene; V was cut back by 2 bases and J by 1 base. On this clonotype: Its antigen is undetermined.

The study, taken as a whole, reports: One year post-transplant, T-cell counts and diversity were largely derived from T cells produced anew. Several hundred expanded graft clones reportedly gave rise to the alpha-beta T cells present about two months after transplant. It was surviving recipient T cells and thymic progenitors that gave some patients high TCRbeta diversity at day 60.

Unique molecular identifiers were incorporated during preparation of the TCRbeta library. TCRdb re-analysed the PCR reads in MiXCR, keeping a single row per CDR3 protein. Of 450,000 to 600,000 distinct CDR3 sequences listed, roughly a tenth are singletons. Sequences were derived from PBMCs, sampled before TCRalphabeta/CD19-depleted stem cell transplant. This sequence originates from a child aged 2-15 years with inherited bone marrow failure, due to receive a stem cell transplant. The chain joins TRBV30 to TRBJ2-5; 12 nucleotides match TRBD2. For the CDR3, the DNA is TGTGCCTGGAGTACCTCCCGGACTAGCGGGAACCTCCAAGAGACCCAGTACTTC. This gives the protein CAWSTSRTSGNLQETQYF.